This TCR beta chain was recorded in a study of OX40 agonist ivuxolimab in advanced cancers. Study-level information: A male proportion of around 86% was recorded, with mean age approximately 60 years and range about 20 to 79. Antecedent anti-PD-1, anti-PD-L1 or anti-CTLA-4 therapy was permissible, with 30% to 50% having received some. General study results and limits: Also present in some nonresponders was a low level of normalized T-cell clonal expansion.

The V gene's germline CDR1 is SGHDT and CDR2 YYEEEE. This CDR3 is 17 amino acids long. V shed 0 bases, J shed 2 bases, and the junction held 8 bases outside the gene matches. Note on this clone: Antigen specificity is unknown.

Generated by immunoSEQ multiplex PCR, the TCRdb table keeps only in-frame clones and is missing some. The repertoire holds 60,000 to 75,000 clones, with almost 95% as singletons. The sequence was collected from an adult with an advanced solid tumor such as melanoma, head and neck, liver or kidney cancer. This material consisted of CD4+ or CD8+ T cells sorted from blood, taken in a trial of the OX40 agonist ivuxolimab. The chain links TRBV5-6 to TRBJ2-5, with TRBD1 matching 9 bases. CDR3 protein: CASSLAALGQGQETQYF. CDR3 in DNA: TGTGCCAGCAGCTTGGCCGCGCTTGGACAGGGGCAAGAGACCCAGTACTTC. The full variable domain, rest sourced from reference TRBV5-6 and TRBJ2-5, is DAGVTQSPTHLIKTRGQQVTLRCSPKSGHDTVSWYQQALGQGPQFIFQYYEEEERQRGNFPDRFSGHQFPNYSSELNVNALLLGDSALYLCASSLAALGQGQETQYFGPGTRLLVL.